Following are 27 T cell receptor beta chains from one sample sequenced in a study of cytomegalovirus exposure and HLA in healthy donors. It was with 60 Vbeta and 13 Jbeta primers that the PCR ran. Sequencing was performed with immunoSEQ multiplex PCR; in TCRdb, only in-frame clones are kept and a portion is missing. Here the sample spans approximately 110,000 clones, over 65% being singletons. The sequenced material came from PBMCs. These receptors came from a man aged 40-49 years in good health and CMV-seropositive.

The V and J genes are TRBV4-2 and TRBJ1-4, with 11 nucleotides matching TRBD1. The length of the CDR3 is 15 residues. V lost 6 bases to trimming and J lost 8 bases; unmatched junction nucleotides: 8. The germline V gene encodes CDR1 LGHNA and CDR2 YNFKEQ. The CDR3 DNA sequence: TGTGCCAGCAGGATGGGGACAGGGGGGCTGGAAAAACTGTTTTTT. It translates to CASRMGTGGLEKLFF.

This sequence joins TRBV4-2 and TRBJ2-1; 12 nucleotides agree with TRBD2. The CDR3 length is 16 residues. In germline, CDR1 is LGHNA, CDR2 YNFKEQ. The V gene end was trimmed by 0 bases and the J gene end by 7 bases; junction bases not matched to a gene: 4. The CDR3 sequence: CASSQEGLAGRNEQFF. Here the CDR3 DNA reads TGTGCCAGCAGCCAAGAAGGACTAGCGGGAAGGAATGAGCAGTTCTTC.

The CDR3 DNA sequence: TGTGCCAGTCGGGACAGGGGTATGCAAGAGACCCAGTACTTC. Its protein is CASRDRGMQETQYF. J is TRBJ2-5 and V is TRBV19; the match to TRBD1 covers 10 bases. Losses at the gene ends were 8 bases for V and 2 bases for J; bases not matched to a gene: 5. CDR1 is LNHDA, CDR2 SQIVND, per germline (reference sequence). The CDR3 sequence is 14 residues long.

The chain employs TRBV9 and TRBJ1-5, with TRBD1 matching over 8 bases. Per the germline V gene, CDR1 is SGDLS and CDR2 is YYNGEE. The junction had 8 bases not matched to a gene; V was cut back by 1 base and J by 5 bases. The CDR3 is 16 residues long. Here the CDR3 reads CASSVTGTGPHQPQHF. The CDR3 DNA is TGTGCCAGCAGCGTAACCGGGACAGGCCCGCATCAGCCCCAGCATTTT.

The chain recombines TRBV5-4 with TRBJ2-5, with 8 nucleotides matching TRBD1. The ends lost 0 bases at V and 4 bases at J; junction bases unmatched: 5. Germline values: CDR1 SGHNT, CDR2 YYREEE (reference sequence). The CDR3 is made up of 15 amino acids. CDR3 nucleotide sequence: TGTGCCAGCAGCTTGGCGGTGGACAGGGTAGAGACCCAGTACTTC. Translated, it gives CASSLAVDRVETQYF.

This clone appeared a single time. The chain links TRBV7-2 to TRBJ1-6; a weak D match, TRBD1 (6 bases). This CDR3 is built from 16 residues. V gave up 6 bases and J gave up 6 bases, with 18 bases separating them. Germline CDR1 reads SGHTA; CDR2 reads FQGNSA. CDR3 nucleotides: TGTGCCAGCAGTTTCTCCGGGGGGCCGGTTAATTCACCCCTCCACTTT. Its translation is CASSFSGGPVNSPLHF.

The chain has TRBV28 and TRBJ2-1, with 7 bases matching TRBD1. Germline values: CDR1 MDHEN, CDR2 SYDVKM. The CDR3 consists of 16 residues. V gave up 8 bases and J gave up 0 bases; unmatched junction bases: 10. The CDR3 nucleotides read TGTGCCAGCCGCCATGCGCAGGGGGACTCCTACAATGAGCAGTTCTTC. It translates to CASRHAQGDSYNEQFF.

This sequence joins TRBV27 and TRBJ2-3, with D maybe TRBD2 (5 bases). The length of the CDR3 is 15 residues. Germline values: CDR1 MNHEY, CDR2 SMNVEV (reference sequence). The V and J ends lost 3 bases and 4 bases respectively, with 14 bases between them. This CDR3 is CASSLGGLVPDTQYF. The CDR3 DNA follows: TGTGCCAGCAGTTTGGGCGGGCTCGTCCCAGATACGCAGTATTTT.

J is TRBJ2-5 and V is TRBV9; 7 nucleotides match TRBD1. The CDR3 is 15 amino acids. The ends lost 0 bases at V and 2 bases at J; junction bases unmatched: 4. Germline V gene lookup returns CDR1 SGDLS and CDR2 YYNGEE. The CDR3, as DNA: TGTGCCAGCAGCGTAGTAGGGACAGATCAAGAGACCCAGTACTTC. This gives the protein CASSVVGTDQETQYF.

V is TRBV25-1 and J is TRBJ2-7, with 10 bases identical to TRBD1. V shed 3 bases and J 3 bases; nucleotides not matched to a gene: 11. The CDR3 extends over 17 amino acids. Looked up from germline, CDR1 is MGHDK and CDR2 is SYGVNS. CDR3 nucleotides: TGTGCCAGCAGTGATATCACCCGGGACAGGGGAATCTACGAGCAGTACTTC. This gives the protein CASSDITRDRGIYEQYF.

This rearrangement joins TRBV19 to TRBJ2-7; 7 bases match TRBD2. J was trimmed by 2 bases and V by 1 base; bases with no gene match: 5. The CDR3 runs 15 residues. CDR1 is LNHDA and CDR2 is SQIVND in the germline V gene (reference sequence). CDR3 in amino acids: CASSIGAGDTYEQYF. CDR3 nucleotide sequence: TGTGCCAGTAGTATAGGGGCGGGAGATACCTACGAGCAGTACTTC.

The J gene is TRBJ1-1, the V gene TRBV10-3; 7 bases are shared with TRBD1. The CDR3 spans 14 residues. In germline, CDR1 is ENHRY, CDR2 SYGVKD. Unmatched junction bases numbered 9, after V lost 10 bases and J lost 1 base. CDR3 protein: CATALGQQNTEAFF. The CDR3 nucleotides read TGTGCCACAGCCCTGGGACAGCAGAACACTGAAGCTTTCTTT.

J is TRBJ1-1 and V is TRBV13, with TRBD1 identical over 9 bases. Germline V gene sequence: CDR1 PRHDT, CDR2 FYEKMQ (reference sequence). With V trimmed by 3 bases and J by 4 bases, 9 bases remained unmatched. This CDR3 comprises 16 residues. The CDR3 region is CASSFYRGLTGTEAFF. CDR3 bases: TGTGCCAGCAGCTTTTACAGGGGGCTCACGGGCACTGAAGCTTTCTTT.

V and J are TRBV27 and TRBJ2-2, with 10 bases identical to TRBD1. V shed 2 bases, J shed 5 bases, and the junction held 2 bases outside the gene matches. Per the germline V gene, CDR1 is MNHEY and CDR2 is SMNVEV (reference sequence). The CDR3 has 15 amino acids. The chain's CDR3 is CASSLGDRGTGELFF. The CDR3 nucleotides read TGTGCCAGCAGTTTAGGGGACAGGGGAACCGGGGAGCTGTTTTTT.

This chain connects TRBV5-1 to TRBJ2-1; TRBD2 matches 14 bases. The CDR3 runs 19 residues. V trimming: 4 bases; J trimming: 0 bases; junction bases outside the gene matches: 9. The germline gives CDR1 SGHRS, CDR2 YFSETQ. The chain's CDR3 is CASSTGTSGSPTSYNEQFF. Written as DNA, the CDR3 is TGCGCCAGCAGCACGGGGACTAGCGGGAGCCCCACCTCCTACAATGAGCAGTTCTTC. Full variable domain (missing parts from reference TRBV5-1 and TRBJ2-1): KAGVTQTPRYLIKTRGQQVTLSCSPISGHRSVSWYQQTPGQGLQFLFEYFSETQRNKGNFPGRFSGRQFSNSRSEMNVSTLELGDSALYLCASSTGTSGSPTSYNEQFFGPGTRLTVL.

This clone was seen more than once but under ten times. J is TRBJ1-5 and V is TRBV7-2, with 7 nucleotides matching TRBD1. CDR3 length: 14 residues. CDR1 is SGHTA and CDR2 is FQGNSA in the germline V gene. The ends lost 0 bases at V and 9 bases at J; junction bases unmatched: 5. CDR3 sequence: CASSLAAGGRPQHF. The CDR3 DNA is TGTGCCAGCAGCTTAGCGGCAGGGGGTAGGCCCCAGCATTTT.

In its sample, this clone was seen once. This chain links TRBV25-1 with TRBJ2-7; 7 bases fit TRBD1. The CDR3 is made up of 14 amino acids. The germline gives CDR1 MGHDK, CDR2 SYGVNS. V was pared by 9 bases and J by 2 bases, with 10 bases of the junction left unmatched. The CDR3 sequence: CARGERGPAYEQYF. CDR3 nucleotide sequence: TGTGCCAGGGGGGAGAGGGGGCCGGCCTACGAGCAGTACTTC.

J is TRBJ2-3 and V is TRBV5-4; 9 bases are shared with TRBD2. The CDR3 sequence is 15 residues long. Trimming removed 6 bases from V and 3 bases from J; junction bases left unmatched: 8. Looked up from germline, CDR1 is SGHNT and CDR2 is YYREEE (reference sequence). CDR3: CASTKIAGVTDTQYF. For the CDR3, the DNA is TGTGCCAGCACCAAAATAGCGGGAGTGACAGATACGCAGTATTTT.

This rearrangement joins TRBV5-1 to TRBJ2-7, with D maybe TRBD1 (6 bases). This CDR3 spans 15 amino acids. In germline, CDR1 is SGHRS, CDR2 YFSETQ. V was pared by 4 bases and J by 4 bases, with 18 bases between. CDR3 coding DNA: TGCGCCAGCAGCCTGACAGGCGGAGGTTCGTACGAGCAGTACTTC. Its protein product is CASSLTGGGSYEQYF. Drawing the rest from reference TRBV5-1 and TRBJ2-7, the complete variable domain is KAGVTQTPRYLIKTRGQQVTLSCSPISGHRSVSWYQQTPGQGLQFLFEYFSETQRNKGNFPGRFSGRQFSNSRSEMNVSTLELGDSALYLCASSLTGGGSYEQYFGPGTRLTVT.

This chain links TRBV4-1 with TRBJ2-1; 11 bases agree with TRBD2. Unmatched junction bases numbered 6, after V lost 1 base and J lost 7 bases. There are 16 residues in the CDR3. CDR1 MGHRA and CDR2 YSYEKL come from the germline V gene. The CDR3 region is CASSQGTLAGENEQFF. CDR3 bases: TGCGCCAGCAGCCAAGGAACACTAGCGGGGGAAAATGAGCAGTTCTTC.

The chain uses TRBV7-8 and TRBJ2-5, with 11 bases identical to TRBD2. V trimming: 3 bases; J trimming: 5 bases; junction bases outside the gene matches: 5. The CDR3 contains 15 residues. Germline CDR1 and CDR2: SGHVS and FQNEAQ. This CDR3 reads CASSFRLAGRETQYF. The CDR3 bases are TGTGCCAGCAGCTTCCGACTAGCGGGACGGGAGACCCAGTACTTC.

This clone showed up just a few times. CDR3: CASRFGRGSGYTF. The CDR3 region has the DNA TGTGCCAGTAGGTTCGGTAGGGGGAGTGGCTACACCTTC. The V call is TRBV19, the J call TRBJ1-2; D is perhaps TRBD1 (6 bases). The germline V gene has CDR1 LNHDA and CDR2 SQIVND (reference sequence). The CDR3 is 13 residues long. The V gene lost 6 bases and the J gene lost 7 bases, with 15 bases spanning the gap.

The chain uses TRBV6-5 and TRBJ2-1; D is possibly TRBD2 (7 bases). With 3 bases removed from V and 7 bases from J, the gap between germline ends came to 16 bases. CDR1 is MNHEY, CDR2 SVGAGI, per germline. The CDR3 has 15 amino acids. CDR3 sequence reads: CASSYFGGALNEQFF. The CDR3 DNA sequence: TGTGCCAGCAGTTATTTTGGGGGGGCCCTGAATGAGCAGTTCTTC.

This chain links TRBV7-9 with TRBJ1-1; D unclear. Germline lookup yields CDR1 SEHNR and CDR2 FQNEAQ (reference sequence). The CDR3 is 14 amino acids. Trimming left V 6 bases short and J 1 base short, with 12 bases between. CDR3 coding DNA: TGTGCCAGCAGGACGGGAGGTAAGAACACTGAAGCTTTCTTT. Translating it yields CASRTGGKNTEAFF.

There are a few counts of this clone. The chain uses TRBV27 and TRBJ1-1; D may be TRBD1 (6 bases). Germline-derived CDR1 and CDR2 are MNHEY and SMNVEV (reference sequence). The CDR3 is 15 residues long. V gave up 2 bases and J gave up 8 bases, with 18 bases separating them. The CDR3 region is CASSLDSTPGQEAFF. The CDR3 DNA is TGTGCCAGCAGTTTAGACTCTACTCCAGGACAGGAAGCTTTCTTT.

This clone came up a few times. The chain carries TRBV4-1 and TRBJ2-3; no clear D. In germline, CDR1 is MGHRA, CDR2 YSYEKL. V was pared by 1 base and J by 6 bases, with 14 bases between. CDR3 size: 15 residues. The CDR3 region has the DNA TGCGCCAGCAGCCAAGGAGGAGTTAGTCCCGATACGCAGTATTTT. Translating gives CASSQGGVSPDTQYF.

This clone was observed a handful of times. CDR3 protein: CASSYGGQGGGYEQYF. The CDR3 DNA sequence: TGTGCCAGCAGTTACGGTGGGCAGGGAGGAGGGTACGAGCAGTACTTC. J is TRBJ2-7 and V is TRBV6-6; a weak D match, TRBD2 (6 bases). The length of the CDR3 is 16 residues. Trimming removed 2 bases from V and 4 bases from J, with 18 bases in between. Germline V lookup: CDR1 MNHNY, CDR2 SVGAGI (reference sequence).